This entry features one T cell receptor beta chain sequence. It lacks a known antigen. No base quality information exists; no much larger clone differs at one position. Donors were under 40 systemically healthy Caucasian individuals from Russia aged roughly 6 to 90 years. Each donor gave 8 to 10 milliliters of peripheral blood, drawn into EDTA-treated Vacutainer tubes. Ficoll-Paque density-gradient centrifugation was used to isolate PBMCs, with at least 7 million per sample. Trizol reagent was used to extract total RNA from PBMCs, with at least 6 micrograms per sample. For every donor, an aliquot of PBMCs went through flow cytometry to measure the percentages of naive CD45RAhigh/CD27high T cells. The data belong to a study of blood T cells in healthy people across ages (dated by TCRdb to 2015 to 2017). As for the study more broadly: In model experiments, template switching captured about one uniquely barcoded TCR beta cDNA molecule for every two T cells. The study measured age-related changes in TCR beta repertoire diversity using deep sequencing normalized with unique cDNA molecular identifiers. Donors were grouped into four age groups: young (average approximately 16 years), middle-aged (39), aged (about 60) and long-lived (roughly 80). Donors of different ages were randomly distributed across sequencing lanes to avoid experimental bias. For two donors (one aged 18 to 29 and one aged 80 or older), the study analyzed two additional independent replicas of 1 million unique cDNA reads from the same blood draw. Beyond this particular receptor, the publication reports: Conclusive comparison of naive and antigen-experienced compartments was prevented by the profiling of bulk unsorted PBMCs. Donor CMV infection status was unknown, potentially confounding age-related changes in expanded clonotypes. As age increased, observed TCR beta diversity per million T cells dropped in a roughly linear way, and a significant reduction was already evident by age 40. Compared with the aged group, the long-lived group had more naive CD4+ T cells, fewer expanded clones and increased TCR diversity, suggesting age selection. The percentage of naive T cells measured by flow cytometry correlated strongly with observed TCR beta diversity. Estimates of total diversity based on one million sequenced T cells were considered lower bounds and underestimates.

The protocol used for the library was 5' RACE. For sequencing, an Illumina HiSeq 2500 was employed. A second PCR of about 6 to 11 cycles was performed with a sample-barcoded 5' primer and a J-beta primer mix. A template-switch 5' adaptor carrying 12 random nucleotides introduced a unique molecular identifier onto each TCR beta cDNA molecule. At least 2.5 million CDR3-containing paired-end reads were obtained from each sample. First-strand cDNA synthesis was performed from all RNA using the Mint cDNA synthesis kit, with priming by a TRBC-specific oligonucleotide. All cDNA was treated with uracil-DNA glycosylase and then went through a first 18-cycle PCR with the universal primers M1SS and BC2_uni_R. As for the authors' bioinformatics: For normalization, 1 million high-quality reads, each with a distinct molecular identifier, were randomly selected from each sample. Instead of being binned into consensus sequences, reads with shared molecular identifiers were discarded. MiTCR, set to a Q25 quality threshold and the strictest error-elimination algorithm, was used for CDR3 identification, clonotype clustering and error correction. Lower-bound total TCR beta diversity was estimated with a nonparametric unseen species model using Euler transformation. The raw public data were reprocessed by TCRdb itself: fastp quality trimming at Q25, MiXCR clonotype calling, in-frame beta chains only. Here each entry gathers all rows of one CDR3 protein and keeps the most common genes and DNA. TCRdb's processing, not the authors', yielded these V and J calls. The table for this sample lists some 710,000 distinct CDR3 sequences; about half of them were counted only once. The ten largest clones take up about a sixth of the sample.

The receptor's source is an elderly man in good health. Sequenced sample: blood.

The CDR3 region has the sequence CSVGRSDGYTF. The DNA is TGCAGCGTTGGACGCTCGGATGGCTACACCTTC. The receptor chain draws on TRBV29-1 and TRBJ1-2; the D gene is not confidently resolved. Spanning cysteine to phenylalanine, the CDR3 consists of 11 amino acids. Only CDR3 DNA remains: 33 bases, in frame from the first base. The germline V gene supplies CDR1 SQVTM and CDR2 ANQGSEA. V loses 4 bases, J loses 6 bases, and the germline ends lie 9 bases apart. Joined to the reference TRBV29-1 and TRBJ1-2 proteins, this CDR3 gives the full variable domain: SAVISQKPSRDICQRGTSLTIQCQVDSQVTMMFWYRQQPGQSLTLIATANQGSEATYESGFVIDKFPISRPNLTFSTLTVSNMSPEDSSIYLCSVGRSDGYTFGSGTRLTVV.